This is a list of T cell receptor beta chains from one sample in a study of vaccination effects on CD4 cells after COVID-19. No antigen has been identified for these receptors. The assay was immunoSEQ multiplex PCR, and TCRdb's table has in-frame clones only and misses some. The sample carries about 50,000 clones, about four fifths recorded once. Here the sequenced sample was CD4+ T cells from PBMCs cultured without peptide, taken after COVID-19 vaccination. These receptors were obtained from a human donor who had a prior SARS-CoV-2 infection. CDR3s include the opening cysteine and the closing phenylalanine or tryptophan.

>TRBJ2-3|TRBV5-6
CASSVAAPVTDTQYF
>TRBJ1-3|TRBV4-3
CASSQVVGGSGNTIYF
>TRBJ2-2|TRBV5-6
CASSLYTGNTGELFF
>TRBJ2-3|TRBV4-1
CASSHLGRGKEDTQYF
>TRBJ2-2|TRBV9
CASSGRTGGGTGELFF
>TRBJ1-4|TRBV19
CASRKRVDEKLFF
>TRBJ1-2|TRBV7-2
CASSGKTGIPPDYGYTF
>TRBJ1-1|TRBV30
CAWSVKGGTEAFF
>TRBJ2-5|TRBV27
CASRHRVSETQYF
>TRBJ2-1|TRBV10-3
CAISDFSRAPFF
>TRBJ1-2|TRBV13
CASSSGQGRGYTF
>TRBJ1-1|TRBV5-4
CASSMPQGSGTEAFF
>TRBJ1-2|TRBV15
CATSRGDSNYGYTF
>TRBJ2-3|TRBV12-5
CASGLVRTSGSGTQYF
>TRBJ1-3|TRBV3-1/TRBV3-2
CASSQTDGNTIYF
>TRBJ1-2|TRBV2
CASSAYRGNYGYTF
>TRBJ2-7|TRBV30
CAWSVRPRTGSYYEQYF
>TRBJ2-1|TRBV7-2
CASSASGGAYNEQFF
>TRBJ1-2|TRBV2
CATQGHSAYGYTF
>TRBJ1-2|TRBV2
CASSSQGLVYGYTF
>TRBJ2-3|TRBV3-1/TRBV3-2
CASSQNLASTDTQYF
>TRBJ1-2|TRBV2
CASKTTENHYGYTF
>TRBJ2-1|TRBV5-1
CASRAAGAGLNEQFF
>TRBJ2-7|TRBV6-5
CASSWDRGDEQYF
>TRBJ2-2|TRBV6-5
CASSYSAFRGGRELFF
>TRBJ1-2|TRBV7-9
CASSLRQLYGYTF
>TRBJ1-5|TRBV10-3
CASTLGERQPQHF
>TRBJ2-2|TRBV19
CASSTRSNTGELFF
>TRBJ1-2|TRBV30
CAWSGFSGSSGYTF
>TRBJ2-7|TRBV7-2
CASSLLGPTSYEQYF
>TRBJ2-7|TRBV2
CASSGLIVASYEQYF
>TRBJ2-7|TRBV5-4
CASSRDRETYEQYF
>TRBJ1-1|TRBV2
CASIGERVVSEAFF
>TRBJ1-6|TRBV3-1/TRBV3-2
CASSQHRGGASNSPLHF